These 27 T cell receptor beta chains were all obtained from the same sample, sequenced in a study of T cell responses to AZD1222 COVID-19 vaccine. Measured with immunoSEQ multiplex PCR; TCRdb has only the in-frame clones, and not every one. Among around 170,000 clones listed, about 93% were seen once. The material was peripheral blood, obtained 28 days after the second AZD1222 dose. Receptors were obtained from an adult who received the AZD1222 COVID-19 vaccine.

V gene TRBV7-3 combines with J gene TRBJ1-2; 8 nucleotides agree with TRBD1. The CDR3 length is 15 residues. Germline assignment: CDR1 SGHTA and CDR2 FQGTGA. J gave up 5 bases and V 5 bases, and 10 bases lay outside the gene matches. CDR3 protein: CASSPLGTGDYGYTF. For the CDR3, the DNA is TGTGCCAGCAGCCCCCTAGGGACAGGCGATTATGGCTACACCTTC.

The CDR3 nucleotides read TGTGCCAGCAGCCTCGGAGCGGAAAGCTCCTACGAGCAGTACTTC. Residues: CASSLGAESSYEQYF. The genes are TRBV9 and TRBJ2-7; D perhaps matches TRBD2 (5 bases). The CDR3 length is 15 residues. Trimming removed 4 bases from V and 0 bases from J, with 14 bases in between. Germline V CDR1 and CDR2: SGDLS, YYNGEE.

To note about this clone: Other nucleotide sequences from this sample produce the same CDR3. This chain uses TRBV27 with TRBJ1-2; a weak D match, TRBD1 (6 bases). CDR1 MNHEY and CDR2 SMNVEV come from the germline V gene (reference sequence). Trimming removed 5 bases at V and 2 bases at J, with 12 bases between. CDR3 length: 14 amino acids. The CDR3 sequence: CASSRGQGNYGYTF. The CDR3 DNA reads as TGTGCCAGCAGTAGGGGCCAGGGGAACTATGGCTACACCTTC.

This clone occurred once. The rearrangement uses TRBV3-1 (or the pseudogene TRBV3-2) and TRBJ2-7; TRBD1 is a possible D gene (6 bases). Trimming pared 5 bases from V and 10 bases from J, leaving 18 bases between. CDR3 length equals 13 residues. CDR1 and CDR2 (germline): LGHDT, YNNKEL (reference sequence). The DNA for the CDR3 is TGTGCCAGCAGCTCCCGACAGGATTCGGGACAGTACTTC. This gives the protein CASSSRQDSGQYF.

V usage is TRBV7-9 and J usage is TRBJ1-1, with no clear D. V was pared by 3 bases and J by 0 bases, with 2 bases between. There are 12 residues in the CDR3. The germline V gene encodes CDR1 SEHNR and CDR2 FQNEAQ (reference sequence). CDR3 coding DNA: TGTGCCAGCAGCTTGATGAACACTGAAGCTTTCTTT. This codes for CASSLMNTEAFF.

The V call is TRBV2, the J call TRBJ2-3; 12 bases align to TRBD2. There are 16 residues in the CDR3. V lost 8 bases to trimming and J lost 0 bases; unmatched junction nucleotides: 6. Looked up from germline, CDR1 is SNHLY and CDR2 is FYNNEI. Written as DNA, the CDR3 is TGTGCCAGCTCCCTAGCGGGAGGGACTAGCACAGATACGCAGTATTTT. Its protein is CASSLAGGTSTDTQYF.

The chain recombines TRBV12-3 or TRBV12-4 with TRBJ1-2; no reliable D call. V was clipped by 5 bases and J by 6 bases, with 13 bases between them. This CDR3 has 13 residues. This CDR3 reads CASSLEGGNGYTF. The CDR3 DNA reads as TGTGCCAGCAGTCTAGAGGGCGGGAATGGCTACACCTTC.

The chain is built from TRBV10-2 and TRBJ1-5; 7 bases agree with TRBD1. The CDR3 runs to 16 residues. Germline lookup yields CDR1 WSHSY and CDR2 SAAADI. Trimming cost V 4 bases and J 1 base; bases outside gene matches: 7. CDR3 DNA: TGCGCCAGCAGTGGCCGAGGGGGCGAGAGCAATCAGCCCCAGCATTTT. Translation: CASSGRGGESNQPQHF.

The rearrangement links TRBV27 to TRBJ1-1; 7 bases match TRBD1. The CDR3 length is 14 residues. Germline V lookup: CDR1 MNHEY, CDR2 SMNVEV (reference sequence). V shed 5 bases, J shed 4 bases, and the junction held 7 bases outside the gene matches. The CDR3 DNA sequence: TGTGCCAGCAGTATGACAGGGCTGAGCACTGAAGCTTTCTTT. It translates to CASSMTGLSTEAFF.

The chain links TRBV7-8 to TRBJ1-4; the D is unclear. CDR3 size: 14 residues. Germline CDR1 reads SGHVS; CDR2 reads FQNEAQ. V lost 1 base and J lost 5, with 8 bases in between. The CDR3 DNA sequence: TGTGCCAGCAGCTTAGGGAGCTACAATGAAAAACTGTTTTTT. Protein product: CASSLGSYNEKLFF.

The chain has TRBV27 and TRBJ2-7; 9 bases are shared with TRBD2. The trim removed 2 bases at V and 5 bases at J, leaving 1 base unmatched. Germline V gene lookup returns CDR1 MNHEY and CDR2 SMNVEV (reference sequence). This CDR3 has 13 residues. The CDR3 here is CASSLPSGNEQYF. The CDR3 bases are TGTGCCAGCAGTTTACCTAGCGGGAACGAGCAGTACTTC.

This clone has a single count. The rearrangement uses TRBV6-2 or TRBV6-3 and TRBJ1-5; weak D call: TRBD1 (5 bases). Germline V gene sequence: CDR1 MNHEY, CDR2 SVGEGT. This CDR3 region has 16 residues. Trimming stripped 5 bases from V and 0 bases from J, with 14 bases between. CDR3 bases: TGTGCCAGCAGTGAGTGGGCAGGGTATAGCAATCAGCCCCAGCATTTT. It translates to CASSEWAGYSNQPQHF.

In regard to this clone: The sample holds other DNA sequences that translate to the same CDR3. The chain joins TRBV2 to TRBJ2-7; no firm D call. CDR1 is SNHLY and CDR2 is FYNNEI in the germline V gene. CDR3 length: 12 residues. Deletions cut 4 bases from V and 3 bases from J, with 7 bases between. In DNA, the CDR3 is TGTGCCAGCAGTGGAAACAGCTACGAGCAGTACTTC. It specifies CASSGNSYEQYF.

This clone was seen a handful of times. The V and J genes are TRBV12-3 or TRBV12-4 and TRBJ1-6, with D possibly TRBD1 on 5 matching bases. V lost 6 bases and J lost 9, with 9 bases in between. The CDR3 has 12 residues. CDR3 DNA sequence: TGTGCCAGCAGGCGACAGACTTCACCCCTCCACTTT. The encoded protein is CASRRQTSPLHF.

The rearrangement uses TRBV10-2 and TRBJ1-6; D unresolved. The V gene's germline CDR1 is WSHSY and CDR2 SAAADI. Trimming took 6 bases from V and 0 from J, leaving 9 bases between them. This CDR3 has 15 amino acids. For the CDR3, the DNA is TGCGCCAGCAGCCCGGAGATCTCCTATAATTCACCCCTCCACTTT. It encodes CASSPEISYNSPLHF.

The rearrangement joins TRBV30 to TRBJ1-3; D call uncertain. Trimming removed 0 bases from V and 9 bases from J, with 6 bases in between. From germline, CDR1 is GTSNPN and CDR2 SVGIG (reference sequence). This CDR3 region has 11 residues. CDR3 nucleotides: TGTGCCTGGAGTGTTGGTAGCACCATATATTTT. This encodes CAWSVGSTIYF.

The chain combines TRBV2 with TRBJ2-7, with D perhaps TRBD1 (6 bases). The CDR3 has 11 residues. V shed 6 bases and J shed 12 bases, with 15 bases lying between them. CDR1 SNHLY and CDR2 FYNNEI come from the germline V gene. CDR3 in amino acids: CASSENRVLYF. In DNA form, the CDR3 reads TGTGCCAGCAGCGAGAACAGGGTGCTGTACTTC.

The chain combines TRBV29-1 with TRBJ2-2, with a possible D match to TRBD2 (5 bases). Germline lookup yields CDR1 SQVTM and CDR2 ANQGSEA. The CDR3 contains 13 residues. Trimming shortened V by 5 bases and J by 8 bases, and 15 bases separated the two germline ends. The CDR3 DNA is TGCAGCGTTAAGGTCACTCGGGATGGGGAGCTGTTTTTT. Its translation: CSVKVTRDGELFF.

The rearrangement joins TRBV10-3 to TRBJ1-4; TRBD1 might be the D (5 bases). V lost 4 bases to trimming and J lost 8 bases, with 8 bases between them. The CDR3 contains 12 residues. CDR1 and CDR2 (germline): ENHRY, SYGVKD. DNA of the CDR3: TGTGCCATCAGTGGAGGGGAGGAAAAACTGTTTTTT. Residues: CAISGGEEKLFF.

This sequence joins TRBV3-1 (or the pseudogene TRBV3-2) and TRBJ1-3, with TRBD1 identical over 10 bases. The V gene's germline CDR1 is LGHDT and CDR2 YNNKEL (reference sequence). CDR3 length equals 15 residues. V shed 4 bases, J shed 7 bases, and the junction held 7 bases outside the gene matches. CDR3 loop: CASSPGQGRANTIYF. CDR3 DNA: TGTGCCAGCAGCCCGGGACAGGGGAGGGCGAACACCATATATTTT.

This chain links TRBV6-4 with TRBJ2-6, with TRBD2 matching over 9 bases. This CDR3 comprises 19 residues. V was pared by 2 bases and J by 1 base, with 9 bases of the junction left unmatched. Germline V gene sequence: CDR1 MRHNA, CDR2 SNTAGT. In nucleotides, the CDR3 is TGTGCCAGCAGTGACAAGTTGGTAGCGGGGGTGTCTGGGGCCAACGTCCTGACTTTC. Protein product: CASSDKLVAGVSGANVLTF.

The chain is built from TRBV7-2 and TRBJ2-3, with unresolved D. The CDR3 is 12 amino acids. The V gene lost 5 bases and the J gene lost 6 bases, with 9 bases spanning the gap. In germline, CDR1 is SGHTA, CDR2 FQGNSA. CDR3 nucleotides: TGTGCCAGCAGCCCCTACGGGGATACGCAGTATTTT. Encoded protein: CASSPYGDTQYF.

The chain has TRBV10-3 and TRBJ2-1; 10 nucleotides line up with TRBD2. Germline-derived CDR1 and CDR2 are ENHRY and SYGVKD. V was pared by 3 bases and J by 9 bases, with 8 bases of the junction left unmatched. This CDR3 has 15 residues. CDR3 sequence reads: CAISDSSGSFSEQFF. CDR3 DNA: TGTGCCATCAGTGACTCTAGCGGGAGTTTTAGTGAGCAGTTCTTC.

This clone was seen once. This chain links TRBV5-1 with TRBJ1-4; unclear D gene. The CDR3 runs to 13 residues. From germline, CDR1 is SGHRS and CDR2 YFSETQ. V shed 7 bases and J shed 0 bases, with 7 bases lying between them. For the CDR3, the DNA is TGCGCCAGCGGCGTTGCAACTAATGAAAAACTGTTTTTT. Translation gives CASGVATNEKLFF.

The rearrangement links TRBV19 to TRBJ2-1; D might be TRBD2 (6 bases). The germline V and J ends were trimmed by 5 bases and 0 bases, with 8 bases remaining between them. The CDR3 covers 14 residues. In germline, CDR1 is LNHDA, CDR2 SQIVND (reference sequence). The CDR3 loop is CASSAGFSYNEQFF. In nucleotides, the CDR3 is TGTGCCAGTAGTGCGGGGTTCTCCTACAATGAGCAGTTCTTC.

The sample holds a few counts of this clone. The V call is TRBV29-1, the J call TRBJ2-1; TRBD1 is a possible D gene (6 bases). The length of the CDR3 is 12 residues. Germline assignment: CDR1 SQVTM and CDR2 ANQGSEA. With 2 bases removed from V and 9 bases from J, the gap between germline ends came to 11 bases. The CDR3 nucleotides are TGCAGCGTTGAACGAGGGGGTGGTGAGCAGTTCTTC. This sequence encodes CSVERGGGEQFF.

This rearrangement joins TRBV2 to TRBJ1-2; perhaps TRBD1 as D (6 bases). V was trimmed by 2 bases and J by 13 bases, leaving 14 bases between them. In germline, CDR1 is SNHLY, CDR2 FYNNEI. The CDR3 is 12 residues long. The CDR3 sequence is CASSEFVQGSTF. Written as DNA, the CDR3 is TGTGCCAGCAGTGAATTTGTACAGGGCAGCACCTTC.